The table lists the clone carrying this T cell receptor (beta chain) with a few counts. The antigen is unknown. These data come from a study of shared clonotypes between healthy human individuals. Study background: Each donor's CD4 naive and CD4 memory cells filled three plates apiece, CD8 naive two, and CD8 memory one.

DNA at around 210 ng, tens of thousands of T cell genomes, went into sorted-subset replicate PCRs. The repertoire was sequenced with immunoSEQ multiplex PCR; TCRdb's copy has only in-frame clones and lacks some. Here the sample spans 650,000 to 800,000 clones, roughly 72% being singletons. Donors comprised healthy HIV-negative adults lacking recent acute infections or vaccinations. Regarding the study as a whole: Approximately 5% was the fraction of naive CD4 clonotypes found shared across a handful of donors.

This CDR3 has 14 amino acids. Per germline, CDR1 SGHKS and CDR2 YYEKEE (reference sequence). V shed 4 bases, J shed 9 bases, and the junction held 3 bases outside the gene matches. The material sequenced was memory CD4+ T cells sorted from blood. As for subset: CD45RA-negative fraction. J is TRBJ2-1 and V is TRBV5-5; TRBD2 matches at 14 bases. The clonotype was recovered from a woman in her twenties or thirties in good health. The CDR3 bases are TGTGCCAGCAGCGAGACTAGCGGGAGGGTTGAGCAGTTCTTC. It encodes CASSETSGRVEQFF.